This T cell receptor (beta chain) was sequenced for a study of blood T cell repertoires in COVID-19 (dated by TCRdb to 2019 to 2021). In terms of the full investigation: Samples covering the acute and convalescent phases of COVID-19 were provided by collaborators in the United States, Italy and Spain. The material from the prospective study consisted of cDNA or gDNA derived from T cells, B-cell-depleted T cells, or PBMCs. Nearly every sample came with metadata listing a de-identified subject ID, COVID-19 status, age in years and sex. Where available, HLA class I and class II types were obtained from metadata supplied by the sample provider rather than from assay-based typing. The repertoires were released in a freely available public database meant as a resource for research on the immune response to SARS-CoV-2. Samples were obtained from the ongoing ImmuneRACE study (first 160 participants) and from 1,254 subjects provided by 6 global collaborators. Deeply sampled blood TCRbeta repertoires from subjects exposed to, actively infected with, or recovered from COVID-19 were included in the dataset. Results and caveats for the whole study, not just this receptor: The quantity of clinical and demographic metadata differed by source and by participant and was supplied without curation.

One collaborating source in Seattle enrolled patients while the patients were actively infected and followed the patients over time throughout the course of disease. Whole blood was collected in K2EDTA tubes by collaborating institutions according to the institutions' own protocols. For TCRbeta analysis, collaborator samples were shipped as frozen whole blood, as isolated PBMCs, or as DNA extracted from either sample type. TCRbeta CDR3 regions were amplified from genomic DNA by means of the immunoSEQ Assay, a bias-controlled multiplex PCR. As for the authors' bioinformatics: The number of nucleated cells in each sample was estimated from the amplification of reference gene primers within the assay. To quantify the absolute abundance of each unique TCRbeta CDR3 rearrangement, sequence reads were collapsed and filtered. Productive Simpson clonality was computed per sample as the square root of Simpson's diversity index over productive rearrangements. TCRdb carries this immuneACCESS record with in-frame sequences only. Its versions omit some clonotypes, under half of them owing to an unresolved V gene in the studies checked, with the rest unexplained. The V and J calls and the clone size are those of that table, but D and trimming were determined from the DNA. This sample holds 150,000 to 200,000 clones; less than 85% were observed only once. The top ten clonotypes cover roughly 6.4% of the sample.

About this clone: Its antigen has not been determined. No quality values exist for individual bases; no much larger clone is one base distant.

Here V drops 1 base and J drops 0 bases, and the junction holds 3 bases not matched to any gene. Per the germline V gene, SNHLY is the CDR1 and FYNNEI is the CDR2. From the cysteine up to the phenylalanine, the CDR3 has a length of 16 residues. Only the CDR3 DNA is retained, 48 bases long and in frame from the first base. Sequencing was done on a sample of peripheral blood. The chain couples TRBV2 to TRBJ2-5; TRBD2 fits 9 bases in the junction. This TCR was sampled from a woman between 40 and 50 years old with COVID-19, enrolled during active disease. The DNA is TGTGCCAGCAGTGAAGACCGACTAGCGGACCAAGAGACCCAGTACTTC. This sequence encodes CASSEDRLADQETQYF.